The subject of this entry is one T cell receptor beta chain. CDR1 and CDR2 (germline): MGHRA, YSYEKL. V gave up 1 base and J gave up 10 bases, with 17 bases separating them. The CDR3 extends over 15 amino acids. This sample stems from a study of T cell responses to AZD1222 COVID-19 vaccine. The data were produced by immunoSEQ multiplex PCR, yet TCRdb's version contains in-frame clones alone and is incomplete. The sample carries 130,000 to 150,000 clones, about 91% recorded once. The specimen was peripheral blood, collected on day 0 of MenACWY control vaccination. The sequence was collected from an adult in good health. The rearrangement uses TRBV4-1 and TRBJ1-3; no firm D call. This CDR3 reads CASSQVGKTARTIYF. The CDR3 DNA is TGCGCCAGCAGCCAAGTGGGAAAGACGGCTCGGACCATATATTTT.